The clone carrying this TCR beta chain showed up just a few times. Its antigen is not known. CDR3 length equals 15 residues. Trimming removed 4 bases from V and 5 bases from J; junction bases left unmatched: 7. Per the germline V gene, CDR1 is MNHEY and CDR2 is SVGAGI. This sample stems from a study of cytomegalovirus exposure and HLA in healthy donors. Study outcomes and limitations: In vitro data verified three CMV-associated chains as specific for CMV antigens. Many donors shared some public TCRs, even though most TCR sequences were rare. In the roughly 130 validation repertoires, a later analysis found that first-cohort TCR clusters tended to co-occur.

TCRdb's table, derived via immunoSEQ multiplex PCR, lists solely in-frame clones and lacks some. The repertoire holds 150,000 to 200,000 clones, with approximately 83% as singletons. The origin of this receptor is a woman under 30 in good health and CMV-seropositive. Sequencing was performed on PBMCs. The rearrangement uses TRBV6-5 and TRBJ2-1, with 8 bases fitting TRBD2. The CDR3 nucleotides read TGTGCCAGCAGTTCCCCTGGCGGGGGGCACAATGAGCAGTTCTTC. Translated, it gives CASSSPGGGHNEQFF.